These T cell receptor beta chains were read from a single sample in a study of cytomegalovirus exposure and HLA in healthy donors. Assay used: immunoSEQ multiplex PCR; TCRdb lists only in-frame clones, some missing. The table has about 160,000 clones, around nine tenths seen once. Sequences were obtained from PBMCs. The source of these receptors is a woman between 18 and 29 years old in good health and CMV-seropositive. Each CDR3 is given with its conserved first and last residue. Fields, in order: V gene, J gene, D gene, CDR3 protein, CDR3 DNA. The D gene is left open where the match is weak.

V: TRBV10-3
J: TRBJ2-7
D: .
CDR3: CATLDWPYEQYF
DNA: TGTGCCACCCTGGACTGGCCCTACGAGCAGTACTTC

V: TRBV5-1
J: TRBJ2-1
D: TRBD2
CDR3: CASSFLAGGIYEQFF
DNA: TGCGCCAGCAGCTTTCTAGCGGGTGGGATATATGAGCAGTTCTTC

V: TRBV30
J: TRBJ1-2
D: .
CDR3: CAWKEGRDYGGYTF
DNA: TGTGCCTGGAAGGAGGGCAGGGACTATGGTGGCTACACCTTC

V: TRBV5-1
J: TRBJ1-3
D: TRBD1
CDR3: CASSLYPRDSFSGNTIYF
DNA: TGCGCCAGCAGCTTGTATCCCCGGGACAGCTTCTCTGGAAACACCATATATTTT

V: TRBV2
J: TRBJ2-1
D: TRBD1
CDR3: CASSDADRGRVEQFF
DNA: TGTGCCAGCAGTGACGCGGACAGGGGGCGGGTTGAGCAGTTCTTC

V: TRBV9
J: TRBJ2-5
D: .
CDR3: CASSPGRDSLGETQYF
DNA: TGTGCCAGCAGCCCCGGACGGGACTCGCTCGGGGAGACCCAGTACTTC

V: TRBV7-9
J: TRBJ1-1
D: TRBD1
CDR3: CASSRGQGNTEAFF
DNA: TGTGCCAGCAGTCGTGGACAGGGGAACACTGAAGCTTTCTTT

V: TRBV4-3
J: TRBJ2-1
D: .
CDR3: CASSQDLLRRFGNNEQFF
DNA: TGCGCCAGCAGCCAAGATCTGCTGAGGAGGTTCGGAAACAATGAGCAGTTCTTC

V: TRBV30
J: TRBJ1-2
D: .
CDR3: CAWDPLGSDYTF
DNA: TGTGCCTGGGACCCCTTGGGGAGCGACTACACCTTC

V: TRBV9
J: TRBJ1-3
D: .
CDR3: CASSERGTSGNTIYF
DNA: TGTGCCAGCAGCGAACGGGGAACCTCTGGAAACACCATATATTTT

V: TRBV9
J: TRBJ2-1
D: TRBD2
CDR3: CASSVTLAGAVDGYNEQFF
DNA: TGTGCCAGCAGCGTAACCCTAGCGGGAGCTGTTGACGGGTACAATGAGCAGTTCTTC

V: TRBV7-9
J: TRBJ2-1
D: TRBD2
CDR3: CASSHRTSGYNEQFF
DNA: TGTGCCAGCAGCCACCGGACTAGCGGTTACAATGAGCAGTTCTTC

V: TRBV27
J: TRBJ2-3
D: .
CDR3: CASSYSQGKADTQYF
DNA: TGTGCCAGCAGTTATAGCCAGGGAAAGGCAGATACGCAGTATTTT

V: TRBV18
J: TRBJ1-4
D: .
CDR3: CASSLLGGFTTNEKLFF
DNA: TGTGCCAGCTCACTTTTGGGAGGATTTACAACTAATGAAAAACTGTTTTTT

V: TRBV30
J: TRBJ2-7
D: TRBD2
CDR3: CAWSLAGLGKYEQYF
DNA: TGTGCCTGGAGCCTGGCTGGACTAGGAAAATACGAGCAGTACTTC

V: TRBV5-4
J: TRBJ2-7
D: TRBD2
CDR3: CASSLDGGRPNEQYF
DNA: TGTGCCAGCAGCTTGGATGGCGGGAGGCCAAACGAGCAGTACTTC

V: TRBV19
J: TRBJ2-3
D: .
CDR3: CASSMGLALASTQYF
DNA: TGTGCCAGTAGTATGGGCCTAGCGCTCGCTTCTACGCAGTATTTT

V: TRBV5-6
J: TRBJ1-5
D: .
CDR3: CASSLGFNSNQPQHF
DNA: TGTGCCAGCAGCTTGGGTTTTAATAGCAATCAGCCCCAGCATTTT

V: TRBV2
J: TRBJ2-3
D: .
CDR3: CASTDFYDTQYF
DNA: TGTGCCAGCACGGACTTTTACGACACGCAGTATTTT

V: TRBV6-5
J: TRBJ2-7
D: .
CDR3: CASRVVQDISYEQYF
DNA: TGTGCCAGCAGAGTCGTCCAGGACATATCCTACGAGCAGTACTTC

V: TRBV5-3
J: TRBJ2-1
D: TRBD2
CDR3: CARSLRVAGGSQFF
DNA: TGTGCCAGAAGCTTGAGGGTAGCGGGAGGATCTCAGTTCTTC

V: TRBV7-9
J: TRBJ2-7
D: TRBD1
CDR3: CASSWTTGNSYEQYF
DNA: TGTGCCAGCAGCTGGACGACAGGGAATTCCTACGAGCAGTACTTC

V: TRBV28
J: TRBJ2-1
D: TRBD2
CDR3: CASGTTGTSPYEQFF
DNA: TGTGCCAGCGGGACAACCGGGACTAGCCCCTATGAGCAGTTCTTC